These T cell receptor beta chains were read from a single sample in a study of CD8 T cells in ankylosing spondylitis. Each CDR3 protein gets one entry after TCRdb re-called the 5' RACE reads with MiXCR. The data contain approximately 90,000 distinct CDR3 sequences, over 6.5% of them singletons. Sample: blood, either unsorted or a sorted T cell fraction (not recorded which). The receptors stem from a male donor with ankylosing spondylitis or in good health (not recorded which). The CDR3 runs from the conserved cysteine through the conserved F or W. The order of the fields is J gene, clone size, D gene, V gene, CDR3 DNA, CDR3 protein. A D gene is named only where the DNA matches it firmly. A row's size may be missing; if present it is once, few, many or a size class.

TRBJ2-7 | many | . | TRBV20-1 | TGCAGTGCTAGGTTCTACGGCACTACGAGGGAGTACTTC | CSARFYGTTREYF
TRBJ1-1 | . | . | TRBV19 | TGTGCCAGTAGTATTTCCCATGACACTGAAGCTTTCTTT | CASSISHDTEAFF
TRBJ1-1 | few | TRBD1 | TRBV5-1 | TGCGCCAGCAGCTTGGGGACAGGGGAAGGAGCTTTCTTT | CASSLGTGEGAFF
TRBJ2-1 | many | . | TRBV9 | TGTGCCAGCAGCGTAGGGGAGGAATACAATGAGCAGTTCTTC | CASSVGEEYNEQFF
TRBJ1-2 | many | TRBD1 | TRBV20-1 | TGCAGTGCCCCAGGACAGGGGGGTGGCTACACCTTC | CSAPGQGGGYTF
TRBJ2-3 | many | TRBD2 | TRBV20-1 | TGCAGTGCTAGTGGTAGCGGGGGATTTACAGATACGCAGTATTTT | CSASGSGGFTDTQYF
TRBJ2-5 | many | . | TRBV5-1 | TGCGCCAGCAGCCTAGACCGGGTGGAGACCCAGTACTTC | CASSLDRVETQYF
TRBJ1-2 | many | . | TRBV25-1 | TGTGCCAGCAGTCCCCAGAACGACTATGGCTACACCTTC | CASSPQNDYGYTF
TRBJ2-5 | many | TRBD2 | TRBV7-7 | TGTGCTAGCAGCCCCGGACTAGTCAGGGAGACCCAGTACTTC | CASSPGLVRETQYF
TRBJ1-2 | many | . | TRBV5-1 | TGCGCCAGCAGCTACCGTAGGACGGATCCGTACTACACCTTC | CASSYRRTDPYYTF
TRBJ2-1 | few | . | TRBV29-1 | TGCAGCGTCCTACATTGGACGCGCAATGAGCAGTTCTTC | CSVLHWTRNEQFF
TRBJ2-3 | many | TRBD1 | TRBV7-9 | TGTGCCAGCACCGCCGGGACAGGGCCAGATACGCAGTATTTT | CASTAGTGPDTQYF
TRBJ2-1 | many | . | TRBV20-1 | TGCAGTGCTTCACTGGACTCAGCCTACAATGAGCAGTTCTTC | CSASLDSAYNEQFF
TRBJ2-7 | few | . | TRBV12-3/TRBV12-4 | TGTGCCAGCCAACAGGAATCCTACGAGCAGTACTTC | CASQQESYEQYF
TRBJ1-1 | . | . | TRBV5-1 | TGCGCCAGCAGCTTGGGAGGGGTTGGCACTGAAGCTTTCTTT | CASSLGGVGTEAFF
TRBJ2-2 | . | TRBD1 | TRBV3-1 | TGTGCCTGCAGCAAGCCCAGGGGGCTAAGGAACACCGGGGAGCTGTTTTTT | CACSKPRGLRNTGELFF
TRBJ2-1 | many | TRBD2 | TRBV5-1 | TGCGCCAGCAGCTTCCTAGCGGGAGGTGACTACAATGAGCAGTTCTTC | CASSFLAGGDYNEQFF
TRBJ2-3 | many | . | TRBV7-8 | TGTGCCAGCAGCTTATGGGTCTCCCGGGCAGATACGCAGTATTTT | CASSLWVSRADTQYF
TRBJ2-7 | many | . | TRBV12-3/TRBV12-4 | TGTGCCAGCAGTTTACAGGGTACCTACGAGCAGTACTTC | CASSLQGTYEQYF
TRBJ1-1 | once | . | TRBV12-3/TRBV12-4 | TGTGCCAGCAGTTTAAAGAGAAACACTGAAGCTTTCTTT | CASSLKRNTEAFF
TRBJ2-5 | many | . | TRBV10-3 | TGTGCCATCAGTGAGTCCGGAAGGGACGGTGAGACCCAGTACTTC | CAISESGRDGETQYF
TRBJ2-7 | many | TRBD1 | TRBV29-1 | TGCAGCGTTGCACAGGGGAACTACGAGCAGTACTTC | CSVAQGNYEQYF
TRBJ2-4 | many | . | TRBV19 | TGTGCCAGTAGTATCGGCAGGGACATAGCCAAAAACATTCAGTACTTC | CASSIGRDIAKNIQYF
TRBJ2-1 | many | . | TRBV7-7 | TGTGCTAGCAGCTTAGCCCCGGGGACTCCCCGCAATGAGCAGTTCTTC | CASSLAPGTPRNEQFF
TRBJ2-1 | few | . | TRBV4-2 | TGTGCCAGCAGCCAACGAAGTAGCTCCTACAATGAGCAGTTCTTC | CASSQRSSSYNEQFF
TRBJ2-2 | . | . | TRBV7-2 | TGTGCCAGCAGCTTAGTCACCGGGGAGCTGTTTTTT | CASSLVTGELFF
TRBJ2-1 | many | TRBD2 | TRBV14 | TGTGCCAGCAGCCAAGAGCGGGAGGCCTACAATGAGCAGTTCTTC | CASSQEREAYNEQFF
TRBJ2-7 | . | TRBD2 | TRBV20-1 | TGCAGTGCTAGAGAGGGCGGGAGTGGTCACGAGCAGTACTTC | CSAREGGSGHEQYF
TRBJ2-1 | many | . | TRBV20-1 | TGCAGTGCTAGAGATCGGGGCCTCGCTGGAAATGAGCAGTTCTTC | CSARDRGLAGNEQFF
TRBJ2-1 | many | TRBD2 | TRBV29-1 | TGCAGCGGCGGGGGGGCAATCTACAATGAGCAGTTCTTC | CSGGGAIYNEQFF
TRBJ2-4 | many | . | TRBV6-5 | TGTGCCAGCAGTTACACCTTCTTCGGCCACGAAAACATTCAGTACTTC | CASSYTFFGHENIQYF
TRBJ2-7 | many | TRBD2 | TRBV5-4 | TGTGCCAGCAGCCCGGGACTAGCGGGGACCTACGAGCAGTACTTC | CASSPGLAGTYEQYF
TRBJ1-6 | many | . | TRBV10-3 | TGTGCCATCAGCCAGGGGTCCCAAGGCACCAATTCACCCCTCCACTTT | CAISQGSQGTNSPLHF
TRBJ1-2 | many | TRBD1 | TRBV10-3 | TGTGCCATCAGGCGGGGGACAGGTGCCTATGGCTACACCTTC | CAIRRGTGAYGYTF
TRBJ2-5 | many | . | TRBV6-1 | TGTGCCAGCAGTGGACATTTAGAAGAGACCCAGTACTTC | CASSGHLEETQYF
TRBJ1-2 | many | . | TRBV7-9 | TGTGCCAGCAGCTTAAATAGTTGGGGGATGACATATGGCTACACCTTC | CASSLNSWGMTYGYTF
TRBJ2-2 | many | TRBD1 | TRBV2 | TGTGCCAGCAGTGAAAGACGGGACAGGTACACCGGGGAGCTGTTTTTT | CASSERRDRYTGELFF
TRBJ1-4 | many | TRBD1 | TRBV20-1 | TGCAGTGCTCCGACAGGGGATAATGAAAAACTGTTTTTT | CSAPTGDNEKLFF
TRBJ2-2 | . | . | TRBV18 | TGTGCCAGCTCGATCCTCCGGGGTCCGAACACCGGGGAGCTGTTTTTT | CASSILRGPNTGELFF
TRBJ2-5 | few | TRBD1 | TRBV20-1 | TGCAGTGCCGATGGACAGGGGGTAAAAGAGACCCAGTACTTC | CSADGQGVKETQYF
TRBJ2-7 | many | . | TRBV7-8 | TGTGCCAGCAGCTTAACCCAGGGGTCATCCTACGAGCAGTACTTC | CASSLTQGSSYEQYF
TRBJ1-5 | many | TRBD1 | TRBV20-1 | TGCAGTGCTATAACAGGGGTTTCGAGCAATCAGCCCCAGCATTTT | CSAITGVSSNQPQHF
TRBJ2-7 | few | TRBD1 | TRBV4-3 | TGCGCCAGCAGCCAAGCTATAACCGGGACAGGGAACCACGAGCAGTACTTC | CASSQAITGTGNHEQYF